This entry is about one T cell receptor beta chain. What this receptor recognizes is not known. No base qualities exist here, and no much larger clone lies one base off it. This record comes from a study of T cells after posttransplantation cyclophosphamide (dated by TCRdb to 2016 to 2018). About the full investigation: Using TRB sequencing, the study followed how the T cell repertoire reconstituted after myeloablative bone marrow transplantation in which posttransplantation cyclophosphamide served as GVHD prophylaxis. Samples from some 40 PTCy-treated patients, along with samples from roughly 15 of their related bone marrow donors, underwent antigen receptor sequencing. Blood from all 35 or so PTCy patients with 1-year posttransplant specimens was subjected to TRB sequencing. In 3 patients, up to roughly 3 additional blood samples taken between 2 and 5.2 years after transplant also underwent TRB sequencing, as did pretransplant blood from 4 patients. Because TRA and TRB clonality correlated tightly in roughly nine samples, later TCR analyses were limited to TRB. Public TRB sequences were checked against a database of over 3,000 sequences associated with responses to pathogens, tumor antigens, self-antigens and alloantigens.

Results and caveats for the whole study, not just this receptor: The TRB repertoires of T cells infiltrating skin or the GI tract showed only limited overlap with the TRB repertoires found in blood. At 1-2 months, donor-recipient similarity was low but rose over the first year, and the later blood repertoires were often dominated by donor CD8+ memory clones. Across over 40 patients, TRB clonality was highly associated with recipient CMV seropositivity and CMV reactivation, and PTCy diversity was similar to diversity in CNI/methotrexate controls.

TRB sequencing was run on genomic DNA with either the immunoSEQ assay at survey resolution or the hsTCRB kit. As for the authors' bioinformatics: The immunoSEQ software handled initial read processing, and the LymphoSeq R package was used for repertoire analyses. Clonality was calculated as 1 minus normalized Shannon entropy, and the Gini coefficient was also calculated for each TRB dataset. Phenotypes of unsorted samples were inferred by mapping TRB sequences from sorted subsets of the recipient or donor onto unsorted samples of the same recipient. This is the immuneACCESS table as TCRdb keeps it, with only in-frame sequences that have V and J called. A part of the clones is gone; compared with another copy, unresolved V genes explain less than half, and the rest is unexplained. The D gene and trimming were derived from the DNA, and the V and J assignments and clone size from that table. The table gives more than 2,500 clones for this sample, with none occurring only once. Of the sample, about an eighth is held by the ten largest clones.

The label giving this sample's treatment or condition can be read as: high-dose cyclophosphamide on days +3 and +4 as single-agent GVHD prophylaxis. PTCy patients received busulfan and fludarabine conditioning, a related or unrelated marrow graft, and cyclophosphamide on days +3 and +4. The PTCy-treated patients were drawn from a prospective, multi-institutional clinical trial. Peripheral blood and bone marrow mononuclear cells were isolated by Ficoll-Hypaque density centrifugation and cryopreserved. The trim is 8 bases for V and 5 bases for J, with a gap of 18 bases between the germline ends. CDR1 and CDR2 (MGHRA, YSYEKL) derive from the germline V gene. The CDR3 runs 14 amino acids, cysteine and phenylalanine included. The DNA shown is the 42-base CDR3, in frame from base 1.

This specimen was PBMCs, taken after allogeneic stem cell transplant with posttransplant cyclophosphamide. The source of this sequence is a female patient between 55 and 75 years old who received an allogeneic stem cell transplant from a related donor and was CMV-positive. The graft donor may be the source of some T cells after a transplant. This chain joins TRBV4-1 to TRBJ2-5; the D gene is possibly TRBD1, with 6 bases matching. For the CDR3, the sequence is CASGQTDNGETQYF. Read as DNA, the sequence is TGCGCCAGCGGACAGACAGACAACGGGGAGACCCAGTACTTC.